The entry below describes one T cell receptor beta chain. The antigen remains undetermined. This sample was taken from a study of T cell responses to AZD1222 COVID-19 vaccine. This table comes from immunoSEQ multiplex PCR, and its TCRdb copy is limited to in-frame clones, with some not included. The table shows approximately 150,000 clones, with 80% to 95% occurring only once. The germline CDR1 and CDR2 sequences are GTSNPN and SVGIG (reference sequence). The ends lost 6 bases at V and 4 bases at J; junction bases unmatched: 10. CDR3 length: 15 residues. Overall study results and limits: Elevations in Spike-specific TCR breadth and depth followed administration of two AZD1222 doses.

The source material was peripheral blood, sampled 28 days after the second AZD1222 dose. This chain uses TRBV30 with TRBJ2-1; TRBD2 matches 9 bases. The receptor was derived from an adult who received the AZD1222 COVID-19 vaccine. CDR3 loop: CACQEGAGGYNEQFF. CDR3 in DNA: TGTGCCTGCCAAGAAGGGGCGGGAGGGTACAATGAGCAGTTCTTC.